Reported below is one T cell receptor beta chain. Sequencing was performed with immunoSEQ multiplex PCR; in TCRdb, only in-frame clones are kept and a portion is missing. The sample has millions of clones, approximately 94% seen once. The data derive from a study of shared clonotypes between healthy human individuals. This CDR3 comprises 14 residues. The V and J ends lost 6 bases and 0 bases respectively, with 11 bases between them. Germline values: CDR1 MGHRA, CDR2 YSYEKL. CD45RO-negative CD8 cells positively selected for CCR7 made up the naive population, which excluded terminally differentiated effector memory CD45RA+ cells.

The V call is TRBV4-1, the J call TRBJ1-2; D not resolved. The receptor's source is a young man in good health. Sequencing was done on a sample of naive CD8+ T cells sorted from blood. The CDR3 nucleotides are TGCGCCAGCAGTCCTGGAGTTGCTAACTATGGCTACACCTTC. Translation: CASSPGVANYGYTF.